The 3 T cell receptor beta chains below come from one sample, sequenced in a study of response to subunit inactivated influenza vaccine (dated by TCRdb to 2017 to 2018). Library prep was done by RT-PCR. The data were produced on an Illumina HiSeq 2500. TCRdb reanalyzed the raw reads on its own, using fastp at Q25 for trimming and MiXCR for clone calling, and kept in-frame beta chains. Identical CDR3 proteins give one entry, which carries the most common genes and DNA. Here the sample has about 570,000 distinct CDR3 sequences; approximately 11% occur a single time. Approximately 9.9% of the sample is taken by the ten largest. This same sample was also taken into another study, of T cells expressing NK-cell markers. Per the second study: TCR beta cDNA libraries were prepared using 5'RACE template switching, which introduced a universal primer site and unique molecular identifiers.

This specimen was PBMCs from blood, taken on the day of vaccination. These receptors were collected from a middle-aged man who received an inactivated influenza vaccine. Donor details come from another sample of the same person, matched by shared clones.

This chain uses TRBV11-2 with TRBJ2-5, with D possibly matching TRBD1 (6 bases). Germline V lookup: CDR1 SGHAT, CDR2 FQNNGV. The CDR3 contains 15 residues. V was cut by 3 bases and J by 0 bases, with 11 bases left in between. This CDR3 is CASSLGTHNQETQYF. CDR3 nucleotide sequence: TGTGCCAGCAGCTTGGGGACACATAACCAAGAGACCCAGTACTTC.

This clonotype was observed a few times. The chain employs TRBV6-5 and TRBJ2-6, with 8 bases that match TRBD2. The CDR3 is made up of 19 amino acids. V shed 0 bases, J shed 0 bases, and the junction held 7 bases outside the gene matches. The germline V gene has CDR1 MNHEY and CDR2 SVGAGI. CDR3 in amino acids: CASSYSGAGVVSGANVLTF. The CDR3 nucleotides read TGTGCCAGCAGTTACTCGGGAGCGGGGGTAGTCTCTGGGGCCAACGTCCTGACTTTC.

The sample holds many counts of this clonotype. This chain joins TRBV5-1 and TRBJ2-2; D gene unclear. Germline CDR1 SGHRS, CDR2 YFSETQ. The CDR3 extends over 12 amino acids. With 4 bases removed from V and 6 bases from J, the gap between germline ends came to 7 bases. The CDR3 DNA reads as TGCGCCAGCAGCCAAGACCCCGGGGAGCTGTTTTTT. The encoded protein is CASSQDPGELFF.